These 21 T cell receptor beta chains share one sample of origin, sequenced in a study of T cells in localized non-small cell lung cancer. The method was immunoSEQ multiplex PCR; TCRdb's version includes in-frame clones alone and lacks a portion of them. The sample includes about 74,000 clones, roughly 83% of them seen just once. The material was peripheral blood, obtained before any cancer treatment. These receptors all stem from a female donor of 60 years or more with stage I lung adenocarcinoma.

This CDR3 is CASSLASGGTDTQYF. The CDR3 nucleotides read TGTGCCAGCAGCTTAGCTAGCGGGGGGACAGATACGCAGTATTTT. This rearrangement joins TRBV7-9 to TRBJ2-3, with 10 positions matching TRBD2. CDR3 length equals 15 residues. V lost 0 bases to trimming and J lost 3 bases; unmatched junction nucleotides: 0. Germline CDR1 reads SEHNR; CDR2 reads FQNEAQ (reference sequence).

This clone was seen more than once but under ten times. This chain joins TRBV29-1 and TRBJ2-2, with 7 bases that match TRBD1. J lost 1 base, V lost 6 bases, and 5 bases had no gene match. The CDR3 length is 14 residues. CDR1 is SQVTM, CDR2 ANQGSEA, per germline. CDR3 DNA sequence: TGCAGCGTGATGACAGGGTGGAACACCGGGGAGCTGTTTTTT. This translates into CSVMTGWNTGELFF.

DNA of the CDR3: TGTGCCAGCAGTGAAGGAGGGCCTAGTTGGGTGAATGAGCAGTTCTTC. It yields the protein CASSEGGPSWVNEQFF. This chain connects TRBV6-1 to TRBJ2-1, with D possibly being TRBD2 (5 bases). CDR3 length equals 16 residues. Per the germline V gene, CDR1 is MNHNS and CDR2 is SASEGT. The ends were cut back, 1 base at V and 7 bases at J, with 17 bases in the middle.

The chain carries TRBV20-1 and TRBJ1-2; D is uncertain. V was shortened by 5 bases and J by 4 bases, with 5 bases between the two germline ends. Looked up from germline, CDR1 is DFQATT and CDR2 is SNEGSKA (reference sequence). There are 10 residues in the CDR3. The DNA for the CDR3 is TGCAGTGCTGGACTCTATGGCTACACCTTC. It codes for CSAGLYGYTF.

The chain is built from TRBV11-3 and TRBJ1-1; D not certain. Germline loops: CDR1 SGHNT, CDR2 YENEEA. Trimming removed 4 bases at V and 6 bases at J, with 21 bases between. This CDR3 spans 16 amino acids. The CDR3 region is CASSSGIEGGAAEAFF. The CDR3 region has the DNA TGTGCCAGCAGCTCTGGAATCGAGGGCGGAGCAGCTGAAGCTTTCTTT.

The chain has TRBV7-2 and TRBJ2-5, with D unclear. The CDR3 loop spans 12 amino acids. Trimming cost V 3 bases and J 5 bases, with 7 bases left between them. Germline V gives CDR1 SGHTA, CDR2 FQGNSA. For the CDR3, the DNA is TGTGCCAGCAGCTTCCTAAGTGAGACCCAGTACTTC. It encodes CASSFLSETQYF.

The chain links TRBV7-3 to TRBJ2-3; D ambiguous. The CDR3 is made up of 13 amino acids. Between the trimmed V and J ends, which lost 5 bases and 1 base, there was a span of 7 bases. Germline loops: CDR1 SGHTA, CDR2 FQGTGA. The CDR3 nucleotides are TGTGCCAGCAGCCCTACACGCACAGATACGCAGTATTTT. This codes for CASSPTRTDTQYF.

V and J are TRBV28 and TRBJ2-7, with 9 bases lining up with TRBD1. The CDR3 spans 15 residues. Germline V gene sequence: CDR1 MDHEN, CDR2 SYDVKM. J lost 4 bases, V lost 6 bases, and 10 bases had no gene match. This CDR3 is CASRYPGQGSYEQYF. The CDR3 region has the DNA TGTGCCAGCAGGTATCCGGGACAGGGATCGTACGAGCAGTACTTC.

This chain links TRBV5-1 with TRBJ2-1; 7 nucleotides match TRBD1. The CDR3 is made up of 14 amino acids. Germline assignment: CDR1 SGHRS and CDR2 YFSETQ. The V segment lost 2 bases and the J segment 5 bases; nucleotides outside the gene matches: 4. Written as DNA, the CDR3 is TGCGCCAGCAGCTTAACTGACAGGGACAATGAGCAGTTCTTC. It yields the protein CASSLTDRDNEQFF.

The chain couples TRBV18 to TRBJ1-1; D unclear. Germline-derived CDR1 and CDR2 are KGHSH and LQKENI. This CDR3 has 14 amino acids. V lost 4 bases and J lost 1, with 10 bases in between. The DNA of the CDR3 is TGTGCCAGCTCACAGGGATCAGGGAACACTGAAGCTTTCTTT. Translated: CASSQGSGNTEAFF. Drawing the rest from reference TRBV18 and TRBJ1-1, the complete variable domain is NAGVMQNPRHLVRRRGQEARLRCSPMKGHSHVYWYRQLPEEGLKFMVYLQKENIIDESGMPKERFSAEFPKEGPSILRIQQVVRGDSAAYFCASSQGSGNTEAFFGQGTRLTVV.

The chain is built from TRBV9 and TRBJ1-1; weak D call: TRBD1 (5 bases). The germline V gene has CDR1 SGDLS and CDR2 YYNGEE. Trimming left V 3 bases short and J 3 bases short, with 15 bases between. The CDR3 runs 15 residues. The CDR3: CASSGGVGSDTEAFF. CDR3 DNA: TGTGCCAGCAGCGGAGGGGTGGGATCGGACACTGAAGCTTTCTTT.

J is TRBJ1-1 and V is TRBV23-1, with TRBD1 as a possible D gene (5 bases). TRBV23-1 falls under the ORF class, with uncertain function. This CDR3 is built from 16 residues. V was pared by 6 bases and J by 1 base, with 18 bases between. The CDR3 DNA follows: TGCGCCAGCAGCCAAAGGGGAGTGGTCACGAACACTGAAGCTTTCTTT. Amino acids: CASSQRGVVTNTEAFF.

V usage is TRBV4-1 and J usage is TRBJ2-7; tentative D call: TRBD2 (6 bases). The V end lost 3 bases, the J end lost 2 bases, and 8 bases lay between the germline ends. The CDR3 has 13 amino acids. Germline V gene data show CDR1 as MGHRA and CDR2 as YSYEKL. DNA for the CDR3: TGCGCCAGCAGCCACGGGGAGGCCTACGAGCAGTACTTC. Translating it yields CASSHGEAYEQYF.

The V gene is TRBV5-4, the J gene TRBJ1-2; D gene ambiguous. CDR1 and CDR2 (germline): SGHNT, YYREEE (reference sequence). The germline V and J ends were trimmed by 0 bases and 6 bases, with 9 bases remaining between them. This CDR3 region has 13 residues. In nucleotides, the CDR3 is TGTGCCAGCAGCTTGGGGGGTCAGGATGGCTACACCTTC. Encoded protein: CASSLGGQDGYTF.

The gene calls are TRBV9 and TRBJ2-5; no reliable D call. V lost 4 bases and J lost 2, with 12 bases in between. CDR3 size: 14 residues. Germline V gene data show CDR1 as SGDLS and CDR2 as YYNGEE. Here the CDR3 DNA reads TGTGCCAGCAGCCGACGGATGGCGCAAGAGACCCAGTACTTC. Amino acids: CASSRRMAQETQYF. Combining the CDR3 with reference TRBV9 and TRBJ2-5 gives the whole variable domain DSGVTQTPKHLITATGQRVTLRCSPRSGDLSVYWYQQSLDQGLQFLIQYYNGEERAKGNILERFSAQQFPDLHSELNLSSLELGDSALYFCASSRRMAQETQYFGPGTRLLVL.

The chain's CDR3 is CASSLLGGGRGTDTQYF. CDR3 coding DNA: TGTGCCAGCAGCCTCCTCGGAGGGGGGCGTGGCACAGATACGCAGTATTTT. This rearrangement joins TRBV11-2 to TRBJ2-3, with D possibly being TRBD1 or TRBD2 (6 bases each). From germline, CDR1 is SGHAT and CDR2 FQNNGV. Between the trimmed V and J ends, which lost 5 bases and 1 base, there was a span of 19 bases. This CDR3 comprises 17 residues.

This chain connects TRBV6-5 to TRBJ1-2; perhaps TRBD1 as D (5 bases). Trimming shortened V by 2 bases and J by 3 bases, and 16 bases separated the two germline ends. Germline V gives CDR1 MNHEY, CDR2 SVGAGI. CDR3 length: 16 residues. CDR3 protein: CASSYRAGWGHYGYTF. The DNA of the CDR3 is TGTGCCAGCAGTTACAGGGCAGGGTGGGGCCACTATGGCTACACCTTC.

The rearrangement uses TRBV6-6 and TRBJ2-1; 11 bases align to TRBD2. There are 16 residues in the CDR3. The germline CDR1 and CDR2 sequences are MNHNY and SVGAGI (reference sequence). The ends lost 0 bases at V and 4 bases at J; junction bases unmatched: 2. The CDR3 DNA follows: TGTGCCAGCAGTTACTCGACTAGCGGGGCTTACAATGAGCAGTTCTTC. It yields the protein CASSYSTSGAYNEQFF.

The CDR3 spells CASSELTSTDTQYF. The CDR3, as DNA: TGTGCCAGCAGCGAACTCACTAGCACAGATACGCAGTATTTT. The chain joins TRBV7-8 to TRBJ2-3, with D unclear. V was trimmed by 5 bases and J by 0 bases, leaving 9 bases between them. This CDR3 is built from 14 residues. The V gene's germline CDR1 is SGHVS and CDR2 FQNEAQ. The full variable domain, its missing parts supplied by reference TRBV7-8 and TRBJ2-3, is GAGVSQSPRYKVAKRGQDVALRCDPISGHVSLFWYQQALGQGPEFLTYFQNEAQLDKSGLPSDRFFAERPEGSVSTLKIQRTQQEDSAVYLCASSELTSTDTQYFGPGTRLTVL.

This clone was counted a single time. J is TRBJ2-3 and V is TRBV7-6, with 13 nucleotides matching TRBD2. With 3 bases clipped from V and 2 bases from J, the junction kept 2 bases outside the gene matches. The CDR3 has 16 amino acids. Germline CDR1 reads SGHVS; CDR2 reads FNYEAQ. This CDR3 is CASSLGLAGITDTQYF. As DNA, the CDR3 is TGTGCCAGCAGCTTGGGACTAGCGGGAATCACAGATACGCAGTATTTT.

The chain employs TRBV11-1 and TRBJ2-2, with D possibly TRBD1 on 5 matching bases. CDR3 length: 15 residues. With 5 bases removed from V and 5 bases from J, the gap between germline ends came to 15 bases. Germline CDR1 is SGHAT and CDR2 is FQDESV (reference sequence). CDR3 sequence (DNA): TGTGCCAGCAGCGTAGGGGTCTGGGATACCGGGGAGCTGTTTTTT. Residues: CASSVGVWDTGELFF.